This is a list of T cell receptor beta chains from one sample in a study of CD8+ T cells in alopecia areata. The assay was immunoSEQ multiplex PCR, and TCRdb's table has in-frame clones only and misses some. Found here are tens of thousands of clones, roughly 65% of them singletons; the top ten hold around 23%. Sequenced material: CD8+ T cells sorted from blood, taken at week 4, from a patient treated with tofacitinib. The origin of the receptors is a human donor with alopecia areata. Both conserved end residues are trimmed from each CDR3. Fields, in order: J gene, V gene, CDR3 protein.

TRBJ2-7	TRBV7-9	ASSLGEGGYEQY
TRBJ2-7	TRBV9	ASSVAAQGGYEQY
TRBJ2-6	TRBV13	ASSGGQGAGANVLT
TRBJ1-2	TRBV29-1	SVASGT
TRBJ1-1	TRBV9	ASSQGGLGTEAF
TRBJ2-5	TRBV29-1	SVEGEQGRSQETQY
TRBJ2-1	TRBV7-6	ASSIKGPYNEQF
TRBJ2-7	TRBV4-1	ASSPGISYEQY
TRBJ2-3	TRBV15	ATSASGRTDTQY
TRBJ1-5	TRBV30	AWSVQGDAPQH
TRBJ2-2	TRBV29-1	SVEADRELF
TRBJ2-7	TRBV5-6	ASSVSGLAYEQY
TRBJ2-6	TRBV19	ASREVGSGANVLT
TRBJ2-3	TRBV7-9	ASSQEVITDTQY
TRBJ2-5	TRBV19	ASADRGYQETQY
TRBJ2-2	TRBV6-6	ASSFVPADTGELF
TRBJ2-7	TRBV5-1	ASSLRPESGAYEQY
TRBJ2-7	TRBV7-9	ASSPGGRAYEQY
TRBJ2-7	TRBV29-1	SVGADNEQY
TRBJ2-7	TRBV2	ASSEGFGLGYEQY
TRBJ1-5	TRBV7-9	ASSPGQANQPQH
TRBJ1-1	TRBV30	AWKDRANTEAF
TRBJ2-3	TRBV6-4	ASSDRGTDTQY
TRBJ1-2	TRBV29-1	SHTSPGPGYT
TRBJ2-7	TRBV5-6	ASSHGTSGYEQY
TRBJ1-1	TRBV18	ASSLSTAPRTEAF
TRBJ2-1	TRBV30	AWSAGAYNEQF
TRBJ1-2	TRBV4-3	ASSQGQGYT
TRBJ2-3	TRBV29-1	SVLVLVPDTQY
TRBJ2-7	TRBV29-1	SVEEYGGYEQY
TRBJ1-6	TRBV4-3	ASSQDRRVSGSPLH
TRBJ1-4	TRBV2	ASSDPGQGFNEKLF
TRBJ1-6	TRBV4-3	ASSQQSSYNSPLH
TRBJ1-1	TRBV19	ASRGGNRMNTEAF
TRBJ2-7	TRBV5-1	ASSLDPGASYEQY
TRBJ2-7	TRBV7-9	ASSLGSTEQY
TRBJ2-5	TRBV9	ASSVSGGLVETQY
TRBJ1-1	TRBV29-1	SVVSPTTEAF
TRBJ2-6	TRBV30	AWSTGVGANVLT
TRBJ1-1	TRBV27	ASSLTANTEAF
TRBJ1-2	TRBV27	ASSFTGSQGYT
TRBJ1-6	TRBV7-9	ASSLGLGTDSPLH
TRBJ2-1	TRBV29-1	SVERLAGGLQGNEQF
TRBJ1-1	TRBV29-1	SVPQGPEAF
TRBJ1-2	TRBV29-1	SVVSYYGYT
TRBJ1-1	TRBV7-9	ASSESANTEAF
TRBJ2-7	TRBV27	ASSLGGSWDEQY
TRBJ2-6	TRBV7-8	ASSSKVGANVLT
TRBJ2-7	TRBV4-1	ASSQERGDYEQY
TRBJ2-7	TRBV4-3	ASSQDHAGGYEQY
TRBJ1-5	TRBV7-3	APPRYSNQPQH
TRBJ2-7	TRBV29-1	SVGTGETYEQY
TRBJ1-1	TRBV4-3	ASSQARNTEAF
TRBJ1-5	TRBV19	ATRTENQPQH
TRBJ2-1	TRBV9	ASSEDPLPTNNEQF
TRBJ1-1	TRBV29-1	SVSGTTEAF